The T cell receptor (beta chain) described here comes from a study of T cell responses to AZD1222 COVID-19 vaccine. Study summary: Second-dose groups at about 4 or about 12 weeks were pooled. The study's findings and limits: Reportedly, nearly half of unique spike TCRs recognized epitopes outside B.1.351/B.1.1.7 mutations. Sampled repertoires all dated from after the peak T cell response. Most donors were white British and more were female, and clonal diversity was possibly underestimated.

On this clone: As yet, its antigen is unknown.

Per the germline V gene, CDR1 is LNHDA and CDR2 is SQIVND (reference sequence). This CDR3 is built from 15 residues. V was clipped by 5 bases and J by 4 bases; unmatched bases: 4. Profiling relied on immunoSEQ multiplex PCR, and the TCRdb table lists in-frame clones only, not all of them. The table lists fewer than 200,000 clones, 85% to 90% of them singletons. This clonotype was sampled from an adult in good health. V gene TRBV19 combines with J gene TRBJ2-2; TRBD1 aligns across 10 bases. Source: peripheral blood, taken on day 0 of AZD1222 vaccination. This CDR3 is CASSAGTGVTGELFF. The CDR3 bases are TGTGCCAGTAGTGCCGGGACAGGGGTCACCGGGGAGCTGTTTTTT.